These T cell receptor beta chains were read from a single sample in a study of T cells expressing NK-cell markers. TCRdb re-called the 5' RACE reads; one entry per CDR3 protein, DNA not given. In total, the table holds about 410,000 distinct CDR3 sequences. Sequencing used blood T cells: a sorted CD56 or NKG2C T cell subset, CD4+ or CD8+ T cells, or bulk PBMC T cells (not recorded which). These receptors originate from a woman in her fifties or sixties in good health. Both conserved end residues are part of each CDR3. The order of the fields is J gene, V gene, CDR3 protein.

j_gene: TRBJ2-7; v_gene: TRBV28; CDR3aa: CASSSPGLFTYEQYF
j_gene: TRBJ2-5; v_gene: TRBV7-9; CDR3aa: CASGLPRPQETQYF
j_gene: TRBJ1-4; v_gene: TRBV7-9; CDR3aa: CASSSPQGSPSEKLFF
j_gene: TRBJ2-4; v_gene: TRBV12-3/TRBV12-4; CDR3aa: CASSSQGALNIQYF
j_gene: TRBJ2-3; v_gene: TRBV20-1; CDR3aa: CSARVLGLAAIGQYF
j_gene: TRBJ2-1; v_gene: TRBV7-8; CDR3aa: CASSLEWTDYNEQFF
j_gene: TRBJ2-1; v_gene: TRBV20-1; CDR3aa: CSGTVRREPRNEQFF
j_gene: TRBJ2-1; v_gene: TRBV5-1; CDR3aa: CASRTSGSANEQFF
j_gene: TRBJ2-5; v_gene: TRBV29-1; CDR3aa: CSGSGASAETQYF
j_gene: TRBJ2-1; v_gene: TRBV3-1; CDR3aa: CASSPRTGNNEQFF
j_gene: TRBJ2-7; v_gene: TRBV20-1; CDR3aa: CSARGLAISYEQYF
j_gene: TRBJ2-7; v_gene: TRBV27; CDR3aa: CASSLGPVSVYEQYF
j_gene: TRBJ1-1; v_gene: TRBV28; CDR3aa: CASRRAGSTEAFF
j_gene: TRBJ1-1; v_gene: TRBV5-1; CDR3aa: CASSPGQGAKSEAFF
j_gene: TRBJ2-2; v_gene: TRBV11-2; CDR3aa: CASSLEAGVPTGELFF
j_gene: TRBJ1-1; v_gene: TRBV19; CDR3aa: CASSTQDRRDAFF
j_gene: TRBJ1-5; v_gene: TRBV30; CDR3aa: CAWSAGEKPQHF
j_gene: TRBJ2-1; v_gene: TRBV24-1; CDR3aa: CATSLGTSISQEQFF
j_gene: TRBJ2-4; v_gene: TRBV20-1; CDR3aa: CSAPENGKNIQYF
j_gene: TRBJ2-3; v_gene: TRBV4-1; CDR3aa: CASSQDFPAGGPPQYF
j_gene: TRBJ1-1; v_gene: TRBV29-1; CDR3aa: CSVEGRASGTEAFF
j_gene: TRBJ2-7; v_gene: TRBV5-1; CDR3aa: CASSSRGTEQYF
j_gene: TRBJ2-5; v_gene: TRBV7-9; CDR3aa: CASSLEGSGLGQETQYF
j_gene: TRBJ2-5; v_gene: TRBV9; CDR3aa: CASSVGVAGETQYF
j_gene: TRBJ1-1; v_gene: TRBV19; CDR3aa: CASVLSDLANTEAFF
j_gene: TRBJ2-5; v_gene: TRBV7-9; CDR3aa: CASSLGPGFETQYF
j_gene: TRBJ1-1; v_gene: TRBV3-1; CDR3aa: CASRSPGTEAFF
j_gene: TRBJ2-5; v_gene: TRBV5-1; CDR3aa: CASSLGRAGQETQYF
j_gene: TRBJ2-5; v_gene: TRBV10-3; CDR3aa: CAISTVERGGKTQYF
j_gene: TRBJ1-1; v_gene: TRBV9; CDR3aa: CASSVLREVGLQGKRGNTEAFF
j_gene: TRBJ1-4; v_gene: TRBV5-1; CDR3aa: CASSSARDRVNEKLFF
j_gene: TRBJ1-2; v_gene: TRBV29-1; CDR3aa: CSAPWAGSGYTF
j_gene: TRBJ2-3; v_gene: TRBV10-3; CDR3aa: CAIKGQGNFTDTQYF
j_gene: TRBJ2-1; v_gene: TRBV9; CDR3aa: CASSVDPTGQGAFNEQFF
j_gene: TRBJ1-1; v_gene: TRBV7-9; CDR3aa: CASSFMSPGPVGTEAFF
j_gene: TRBJ2-5; v_gene: TRBV12-3/TRBV12-4; CDR3aa: CASSLLQLKTPGTQYF
j_gene: TRBJ2-2; v_gene: TRBV19; CDR3aa: CASSRQGLSGELFF
j_gene: TRBJ2-2; v_gene: TRBV27; CDR3aa: CASKGTGLVSRNTGELFF
j_gene: TRBJ2-3; v_gene: TRBV3-1; CDR3aa: CASSQDRTSGRPDTQYF
j_gene: TRBJ2-5; v_gene: TRBV4-1; CDR3aa: CASSQEGPSGSQETQYF
j_gene: TRBJ2-5; v_gene: TRBV12-3/TRBV12-4; CDR3aa: CASQTGGGLQYF
j_gene: TRBJ2-1; v_gene: TRBV19; CDR3aa: CASSITRDSFNEQFF
j_gene: TRBJ1-4; v_gene: TRBV7-8; CDR3aa: CASSSTTNEKLFF
j_gene: TRBJ2-3; v_gene: TRBV20-1; CDR3aa: CSASGQRATDTQYF
j_gene: TRBJ2-1; v_gene: TRBV20-1; CDR3aa: CSATTFGGEGPYNEQFF
j_gene: TRBJ2-5; v_gene: TRBV18; CDR3aa: CASSAATGGLETQYF
j_gene: TRBJ2-1; v_gene: TRBV20-1; CDR3aa: CSAPGQSSHEQFF
j_gene: TRBJ1-5; v_gene: TRBV3-1; CDR3aa: CASSHPGGSQPQHF
j_gene: TRBJ2-2; v_gene: TRBV12-3/TRBV12-4; CDR3aa: CASSFPSGFNTGELFF
j_gene: TRBJ2-7; v_gene: TRBV28; CDR3aa: CATSGGGGGIGFEQYF
j_gene: TRBJ2-1; v_gene: TRBV24-1; CDR3aa: CATSEKRSGTVNNEQFF
j_gene: TRBJ1-5; v_gene: TRBV6-5; CDR3aa: CASREGWRKNQPQHF
j_gene: TRBJ1-3; v_gene: TRBV29-1; CDR3aa: CSVGGGPSGNTIYF
j_gene: TRBJ2-5; v_gene: TRBV6-6; CDR3aa: CASSRLAGEEKDF
j_gene: TRBJ2-5; v_gene: TRBV20-1; CDR3aa: CSARDQRTWGRKTQYF
j_gene: TRBJ2-7; v_gene: TRBV4-2; CDR3aa: CASSQEYSPYEQYF
j_gene: TRBJ2-3; v_gene: TRBV5-5; CDR3aa: CASSRVAGRDTQYF
j_gene: TRBJ1-3; v_gene: TRBV5-1; CDR3aa: CASSEQGALGNTIYF
j_gene: TRBJ2-1; v_gene: TRBV12-3/TRBV12-4; CDR3aa: CASRLRSLKFF
j_gene: TRBJ2-3; v_gene: TRBV13; CDR3aa: CASSLEGMGTSGRNGTDTQYF